This TCR beta chain was observed in a study of response to subunit inactivated influenza vaccine. CDR3 length: 14 residues. Germline values: CDR1 SNHLY, CDR2 FYNNEI. Trimming shortened V by 2 bases and J by 6 bases, and 14 bases separated the two germline ends. TCRdb re-called the RT-PCR reads with MiXCR, one entry per CDR3 protein. The data show hundreds of thousands of distinct CDR3 sequences, roughly 8.2% seen once. Whole-study results and caveats: Authors suggested that a seasonal influenza vaccination recruits few new T cells each time.

This clonotype was recorded at least ten times. Its antigen remains unidentified. The sequenced sample was PBMCs from blood, obtained 23 months after vaccination. This receptor was obtained from a man aged 45 to 70 who received an inactivated influenza vaccine. J is TRBJ2-7 and V is TRBV2; no definite D call. The CDR3 sequence is CASSESVGQREQYF. The CDR3 bases are TGTGCCAGCAGTGAAAGCGTGGGTCAGCGCGAGCAGTACTTC. Full variable domain (remainder filled in from reference TRBV2 and TRBJ2-7): EPEVTQTPSHQVTQMGQEVILRCVPISNHLYFYWYRQILGQKVEFLVSFYNNEISEKSEIFDDQFSVERPDGSNFTLKIRSTKLEDSAMYFCASSESVGQREQYFGPGTRLTVT.